This T cell receptor (beta chain) derives from a study of OX40 agonist ivuxolimab in advanced cancers. Assay: immunoSEQ multiplex PCR; the TCRdb copy retains only in-frame clones and omits some. Of fewer than 4,000 clones listed, less than 90% are singletons. This TCR derives from an adult with an advanced solid tumor such as melanoma, head and neck, liver or kidney cancer. Material: CD4+ or CD8+ T cells sorted from blood, obtained in a trial of the OX40 agonist ivuxolimab.

The CDR3 coding sequence is TGTGCCAGCAGCTCAAGCCACGAGCAGTACTTC. This translates into CASSSSHEQYF. The V call is TRBV7-9, the J call TRBJ2-7; D is unclear. From germline, CDR1 is SEHNR and CDR2 FQNEAQ (reference sequence). Trimming left V 4 bases short and J 5 bases short, with 6 bases between. The CDR3 sequence is 11 residues long.